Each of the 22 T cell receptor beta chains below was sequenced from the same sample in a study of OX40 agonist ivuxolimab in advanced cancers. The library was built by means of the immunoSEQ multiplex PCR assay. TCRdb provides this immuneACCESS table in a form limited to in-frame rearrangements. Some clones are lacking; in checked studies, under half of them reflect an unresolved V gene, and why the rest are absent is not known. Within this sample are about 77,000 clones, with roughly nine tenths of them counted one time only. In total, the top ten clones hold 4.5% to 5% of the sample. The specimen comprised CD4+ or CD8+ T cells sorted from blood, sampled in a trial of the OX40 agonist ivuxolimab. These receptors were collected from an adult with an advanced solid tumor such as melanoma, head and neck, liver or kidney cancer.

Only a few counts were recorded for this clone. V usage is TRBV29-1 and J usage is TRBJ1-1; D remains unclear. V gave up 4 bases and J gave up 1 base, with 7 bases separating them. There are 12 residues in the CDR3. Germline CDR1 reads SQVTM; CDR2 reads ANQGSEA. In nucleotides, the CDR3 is TGCAGCGTTGCCCGGGGGAACACTGAAGCTTTCTTT. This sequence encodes CSVARGNTEAFF.

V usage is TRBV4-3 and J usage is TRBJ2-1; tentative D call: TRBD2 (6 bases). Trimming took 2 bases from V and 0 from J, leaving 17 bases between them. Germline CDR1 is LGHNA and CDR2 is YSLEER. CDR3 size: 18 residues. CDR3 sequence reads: CASSQNIGSGSSYNEQFF. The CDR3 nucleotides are TGCGCCAGCAGCCAAAACATAGGTAGCGGAAGCTCCTACAATGAGCAGTTCTTC.

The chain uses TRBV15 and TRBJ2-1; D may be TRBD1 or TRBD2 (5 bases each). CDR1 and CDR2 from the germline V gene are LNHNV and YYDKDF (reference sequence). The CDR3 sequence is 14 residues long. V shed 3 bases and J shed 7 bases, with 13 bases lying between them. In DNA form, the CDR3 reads TGTGCCACCAGCAGGGGAGCAGGGTCGAATGAGCAGTTCTTC. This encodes CATSRGAGSNEQFF.

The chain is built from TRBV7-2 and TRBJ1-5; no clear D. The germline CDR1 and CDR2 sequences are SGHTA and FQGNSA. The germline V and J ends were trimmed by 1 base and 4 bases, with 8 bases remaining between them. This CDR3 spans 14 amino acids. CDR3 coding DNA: TGTGCCAGCAGCTTAGACGGAAATAATCAGCCCCAGCATTTT. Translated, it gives CASSLDGNNQPQHF.

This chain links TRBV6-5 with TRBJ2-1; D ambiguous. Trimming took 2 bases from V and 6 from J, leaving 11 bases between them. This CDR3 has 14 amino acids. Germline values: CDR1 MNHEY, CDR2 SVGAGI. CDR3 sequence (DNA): TGTGCCAGCAGTTACCCTCGACAAGGCAATGAGCAGTTCTTC. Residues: CASSYPRQGNEQFF.

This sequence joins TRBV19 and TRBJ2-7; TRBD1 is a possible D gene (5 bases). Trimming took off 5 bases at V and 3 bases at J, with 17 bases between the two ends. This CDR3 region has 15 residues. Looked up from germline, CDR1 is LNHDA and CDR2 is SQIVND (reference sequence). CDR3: CASSPGHLGYYEQYF. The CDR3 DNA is TGTGCCAGTAGTCCTGGACACTTGGGGTACTACGAGCAGTACTTC.

This chain's CDR3 is CASSRGRNSYNEQFF. CDR3 nucleotides: TGTGCCAGCAGTCGGGGACGGAACTCCTACAATGAGCAGTTCTTC. The V gene is TRBV28, the J gene TRBJ2-1, with D perhaps TRBD1 or TRBD2 (5 bases each). Germline V gene data show CDR1 as MDHEN and CDR2 as SYDVKM. CDR3 length: 15 amino acids. With 5 bases removed from V and 0 bases from J, the gap between germline ends came to 11 bases.

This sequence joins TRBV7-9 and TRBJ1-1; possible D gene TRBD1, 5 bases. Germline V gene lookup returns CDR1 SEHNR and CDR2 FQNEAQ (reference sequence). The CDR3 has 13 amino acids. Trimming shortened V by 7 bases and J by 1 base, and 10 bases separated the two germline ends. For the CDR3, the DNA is TGTGCCAGCACCCTCCAGGGGAACACTGAAGCTTTCTTT. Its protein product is CASTLQGNTEAFF.

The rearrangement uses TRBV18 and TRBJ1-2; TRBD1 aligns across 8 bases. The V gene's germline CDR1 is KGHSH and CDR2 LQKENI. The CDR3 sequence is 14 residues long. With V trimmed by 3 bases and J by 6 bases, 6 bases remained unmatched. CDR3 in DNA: TGTGCCAGCTCACCGACCGGACAGGGTAATGGCTACACCTTC. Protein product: CASSPTGQGNGYTF.

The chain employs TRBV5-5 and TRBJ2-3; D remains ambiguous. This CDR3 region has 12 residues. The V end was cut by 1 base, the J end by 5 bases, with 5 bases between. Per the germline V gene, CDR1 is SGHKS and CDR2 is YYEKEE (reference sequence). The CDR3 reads CASSLLGDTQYF. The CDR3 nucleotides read TGTGCCAGCAGCTTGCTAGGAGATACGCAGTATTTT.

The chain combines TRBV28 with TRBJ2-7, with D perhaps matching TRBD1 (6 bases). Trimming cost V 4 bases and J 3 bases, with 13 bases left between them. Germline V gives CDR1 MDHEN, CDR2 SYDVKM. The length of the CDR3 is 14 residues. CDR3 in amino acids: CASSSSTGDYEQYF. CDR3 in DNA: TGTGCCAGCAGTTCCTCGACAGGAGACTACGAGCAGTACTTC.

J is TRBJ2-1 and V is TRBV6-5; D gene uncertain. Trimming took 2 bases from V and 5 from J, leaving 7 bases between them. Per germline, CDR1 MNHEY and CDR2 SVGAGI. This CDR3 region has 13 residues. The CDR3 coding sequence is TGTGCCAGCAGTTACATTGTAAACAATGAGCAGTTCTTC. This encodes CASSYIVNNEQFF.

DNA of the CDR3: TGTGCCAGCAGTCCCAGGACTAGCGGGTTTTCCACAGATACGCAGTATTTT. Protein product: CASSPRTSGFSTDTQYF. The rearrangement links TRBV27 to TRBJ2-3; 11 bases map to TRBD2. There are 17 residues in the CDR3. J gave up 2 bases and V 5 bases, and 9 bases lay outside the gene matches. In germline, CDR1 is MNHEY, CDR2 SMNVEV (reference sequence).

This CDR3 reads CASSFLVLFTPELYEKLFF. CDR3 in DNA: TGTGCCAGCAGTTTTCTCGTCCTGTTTACCCCTGAGTTGTATGAAAAACTGTTTTTT. V gene TRBV6-7 combines with J gene TRBJ1-4; D gene ambiguous. TRBV6-7 is an ORF for which the function is uncertain. CDR3 size: 19 residues. Trimming removed 4 bases at V and 6 bases at J, with 27 bases between.

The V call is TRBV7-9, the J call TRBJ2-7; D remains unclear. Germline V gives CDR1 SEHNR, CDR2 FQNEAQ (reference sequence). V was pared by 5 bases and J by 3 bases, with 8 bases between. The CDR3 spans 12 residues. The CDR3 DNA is TGTGCCAGCAGCCTTAGGAACTACGAGCAGTACTTC. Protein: CASSLRNYEQYF.

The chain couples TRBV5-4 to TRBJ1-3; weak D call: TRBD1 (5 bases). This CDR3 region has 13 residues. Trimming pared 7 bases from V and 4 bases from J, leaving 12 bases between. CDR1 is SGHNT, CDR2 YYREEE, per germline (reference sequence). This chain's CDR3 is CASGTGLGNTIYF. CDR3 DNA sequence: TGTGCCAGCGGAACGGGGCTCGGAAACACCATATATTTT.

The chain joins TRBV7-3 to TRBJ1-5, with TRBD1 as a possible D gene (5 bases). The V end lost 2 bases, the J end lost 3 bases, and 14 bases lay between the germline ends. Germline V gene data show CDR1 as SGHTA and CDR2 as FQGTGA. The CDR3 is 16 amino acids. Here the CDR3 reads CASSLWGRGNNQPQHF. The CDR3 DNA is TGTGCCAGCAGCTTATGGGGGAGAGGGAACAATCAGCCCCAGCATTTT.

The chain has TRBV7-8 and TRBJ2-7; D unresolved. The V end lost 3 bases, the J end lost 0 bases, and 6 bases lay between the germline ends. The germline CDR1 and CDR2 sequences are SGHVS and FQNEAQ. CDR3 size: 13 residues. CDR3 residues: CASSLATSYEQYF. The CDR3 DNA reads TGTGCCAGCAGCTTGGCAACCTCCTACGAGCAGTACTTC.

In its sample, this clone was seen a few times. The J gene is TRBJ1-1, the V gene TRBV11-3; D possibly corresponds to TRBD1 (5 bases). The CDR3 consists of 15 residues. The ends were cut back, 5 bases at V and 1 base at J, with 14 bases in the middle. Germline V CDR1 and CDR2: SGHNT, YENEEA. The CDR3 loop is CASSQGRIENTEAFF. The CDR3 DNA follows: TGTGCCAGCAGCCAGGGACGGATAGAGAACACTGAAGCTTTCTTT. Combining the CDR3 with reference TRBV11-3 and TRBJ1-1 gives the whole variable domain EAGVVQSPRYKIIEKKQPVAFWCNPISGHNTLYWYLQNLGQGPELLIRYENEEAVDDSQLPKDRFSAERLKGVDSTLKIQPAELGDSAVYLCASSQGRIENTEAFFGQGTRLTVV.

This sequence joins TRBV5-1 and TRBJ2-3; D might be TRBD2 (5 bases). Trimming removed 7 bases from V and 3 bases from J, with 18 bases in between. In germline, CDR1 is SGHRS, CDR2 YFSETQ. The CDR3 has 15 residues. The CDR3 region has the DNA TGCGCCAGCTGGCTTAACGGAGGCGGAACAGATACGCAGTATTTT. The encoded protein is CASWLNGGGTDTQYF.

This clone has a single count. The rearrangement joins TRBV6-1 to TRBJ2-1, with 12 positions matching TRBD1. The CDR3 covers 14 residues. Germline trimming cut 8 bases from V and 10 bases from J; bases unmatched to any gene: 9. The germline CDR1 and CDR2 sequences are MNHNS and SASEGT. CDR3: CASGLGQGAQEQFF. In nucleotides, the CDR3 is TGTGCCAGCGGCTTGGGACAGGGGGCCCAGGAGCAGTTCTTC.

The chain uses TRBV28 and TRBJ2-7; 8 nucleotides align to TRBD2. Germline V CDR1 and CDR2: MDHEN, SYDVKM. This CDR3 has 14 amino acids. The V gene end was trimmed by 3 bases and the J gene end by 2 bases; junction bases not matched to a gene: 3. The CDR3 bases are TGTGCCAGCAGTTTGGCGGGAGGCCCCTACGAGCAGTACTTC. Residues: CASSLAGGPYEQYF.